This paragraph covers one T cell receptor (beta chain) sequence. Its target is unknown. This entry comes from a study of cytomegalovirus exposure and HLA in healthy donors. Healthy individuals who donated bone marrow served as the donors. Study findings and constraints: Researchers reportedly found TCR beta sequences accurately predicted most subjects' HLA-A and HLA-B alleles. Most TCR sequences were uncommon, yet certain public TCRs appeared in many donors. There were around 160 TCR beta chains listed as cytomegalovirus-associated.

PCR involved 60 Vbeta and 13 Jbeta primers. TCRdb keeps only in-frame clones here, not all; method: immunoSEQ multiplex PCR. Counted here are approximately 190,000 clones, over 80% occurring once; the ten biggest clones make up 6.3%. Sequenced sample: PBMCs. This clonotype was sampled from a man aged 35 to 55 in good health and CMV-seropositive.

The CDR3 spells CASTGFHSYEQYF. The CDR3 DNA sequence: TGTGCCAGCACCGGGTTTCACTCCTACGAGCAGTACTTC. The chain employs TRBV28 and TRBJ2-7; no definite D call. This CDR3 is built from 13 residues. Germline CDR1 MDHEN, CDR2 SYDVKM. The germline V and J ends were trimmed by 7 bases and 0 bases, with 10 bases remaining between them.